This T cell receptor beta chain emerged from a study of identical twins. This clonotype was counted a few times. Its cognate antigen is unknown. Study results and limitations: Out-of-frame alpha sequences shared between twins exhibited an excess of low generation probability. Cross-sectional statistical analysis, not tracking of the same donors, underpinned the conclusions. Insertions ran lower in abundant cord blood beta clonotypes, though not in memory repertoires.

All donors were healthy Caucasians. TCRdb called the 5' RACE reads again in MiXCR, with one record for every CDR3 protein. This sample has around 490,000 distinct CDR3 sequences; roughly an eighth occur once, and the top ten carry 0.8% to 1%. Germline V gene lookup returns CDR1 MGHRA and CDR2 YSYEKL. The CDR3 sequence is 17 residues long. V shed 3 bases and J shed 1 base, with 17 bases lying between them. The same sample was also studied in work on yellow fever vaccine responses in identical twins.

The TCR originated in a woman in her late teens or twenties in good health. The gene calls are TRBV4-1 and TRBJ2-3; D is uncertain. Material: CD4+ T cells sorted from blood. CDR3 bases: TGCGCCAGCAGCCAGGAAGACTGGCCCCGAGGCACAGATACGCAGTATTTT. Protein product: CASSQEDWPRGTDTQYF.